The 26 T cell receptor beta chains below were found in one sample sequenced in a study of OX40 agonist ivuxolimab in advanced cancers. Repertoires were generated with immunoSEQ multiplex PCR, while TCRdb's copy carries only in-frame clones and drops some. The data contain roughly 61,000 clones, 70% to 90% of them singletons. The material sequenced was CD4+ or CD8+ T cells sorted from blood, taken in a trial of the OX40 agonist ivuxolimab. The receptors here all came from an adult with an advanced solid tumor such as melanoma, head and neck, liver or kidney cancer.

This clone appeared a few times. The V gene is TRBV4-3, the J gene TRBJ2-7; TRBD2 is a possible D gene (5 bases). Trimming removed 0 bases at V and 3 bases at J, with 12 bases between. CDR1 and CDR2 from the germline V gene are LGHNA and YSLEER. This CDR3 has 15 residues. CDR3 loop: CASSQDLSGNYEQYF. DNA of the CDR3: TGCGCCAGCAGCCAAGATCTGTCCGGGAACTACGAGCAGTACTTC.

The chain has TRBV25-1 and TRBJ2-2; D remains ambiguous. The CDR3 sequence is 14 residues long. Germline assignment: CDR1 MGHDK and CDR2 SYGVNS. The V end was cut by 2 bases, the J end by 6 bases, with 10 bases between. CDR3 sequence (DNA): TGTGCCAGCAGTGAAGCGAAGGGCGCCGGGGAGCTGTTTTTT. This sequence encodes CASSEAKGAGELFF.

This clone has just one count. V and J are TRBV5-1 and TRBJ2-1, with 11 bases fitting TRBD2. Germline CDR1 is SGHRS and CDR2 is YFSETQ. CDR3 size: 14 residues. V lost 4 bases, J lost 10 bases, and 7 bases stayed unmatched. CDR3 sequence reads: CASSVGTSGQEQFF. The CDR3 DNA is TGCGCCAGCAGCGTCGGGACTAGCGGACAGGAGCAGTTCTTC.

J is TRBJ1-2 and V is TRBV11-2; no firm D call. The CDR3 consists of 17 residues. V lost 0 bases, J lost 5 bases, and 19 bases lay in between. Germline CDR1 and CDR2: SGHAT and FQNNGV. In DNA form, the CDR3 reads TGTGCCAGCAGCTTAGAGTCTCTAGGGAAGCCTTCTTATGGCTACACCTTC. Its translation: CASSLESLGKPSYGYTF.

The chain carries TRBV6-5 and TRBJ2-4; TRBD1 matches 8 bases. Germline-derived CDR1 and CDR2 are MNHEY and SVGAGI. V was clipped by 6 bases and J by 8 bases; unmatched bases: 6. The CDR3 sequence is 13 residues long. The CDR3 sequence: CASRKTGADIQYF. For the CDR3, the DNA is TGTGCCAGCAGGAAGACAGGGGCAGACATTCAGTACTTC.

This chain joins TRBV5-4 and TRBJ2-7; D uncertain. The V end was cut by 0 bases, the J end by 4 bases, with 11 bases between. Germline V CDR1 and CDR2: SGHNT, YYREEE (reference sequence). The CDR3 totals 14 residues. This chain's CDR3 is CASSLEIQGYEQYF. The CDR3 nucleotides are TGTGCCAGCAGCTTGGAGATACAAGGGTACGAGCAGTACTTC. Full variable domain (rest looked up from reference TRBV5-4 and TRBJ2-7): ETGVTQSPTHLIKTRGQQVTLRCSSQSGHNTVSWYQQALGQGPQFIFQYYREEENGRGNFPPRFSGLQFPNYSSELNVNALELDDSALYLCASSLEIQGYEQYFGPGTRLTVT.

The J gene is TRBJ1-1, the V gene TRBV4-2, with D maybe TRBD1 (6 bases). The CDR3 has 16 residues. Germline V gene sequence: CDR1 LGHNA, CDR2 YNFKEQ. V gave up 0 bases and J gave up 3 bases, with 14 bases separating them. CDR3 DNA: TGTGCCAGCAGCCAAGATCCTAACAGGGCATACACTGAAGCTTTCTTT. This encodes CASSQDPNRAYTEAFF.

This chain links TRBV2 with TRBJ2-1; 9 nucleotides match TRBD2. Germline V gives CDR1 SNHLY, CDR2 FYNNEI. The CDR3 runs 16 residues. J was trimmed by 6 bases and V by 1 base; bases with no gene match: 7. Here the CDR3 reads CASSEGLAGFGNEQFF. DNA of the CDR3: TGTGCCAGCAGTGAAGGGCTAGCGGGGTTCGGCAATGAGCAGTTCTTC.

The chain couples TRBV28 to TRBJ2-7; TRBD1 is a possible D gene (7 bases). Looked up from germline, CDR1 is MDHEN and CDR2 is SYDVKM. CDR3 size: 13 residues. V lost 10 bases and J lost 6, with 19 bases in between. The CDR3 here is CATGRGVPGEQYF. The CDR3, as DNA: TGTGCCACCGGCAGGGGGGTTCCAGGCGAGCAGTACTTC.

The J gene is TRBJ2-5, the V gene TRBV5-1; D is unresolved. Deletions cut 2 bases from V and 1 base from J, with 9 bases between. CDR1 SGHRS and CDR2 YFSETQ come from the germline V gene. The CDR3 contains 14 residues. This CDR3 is CASSLTPGQETQYF. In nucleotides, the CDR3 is TGCGCCAGCAGCTTAACACCAGGCCAAGAGACCCAGTACTTC.

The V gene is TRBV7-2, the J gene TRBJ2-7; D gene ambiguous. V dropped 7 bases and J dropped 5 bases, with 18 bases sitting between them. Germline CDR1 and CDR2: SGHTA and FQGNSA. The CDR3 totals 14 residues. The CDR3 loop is CASTPRPGLHEQYF. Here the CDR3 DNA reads TGTGCCAGCACACCTAGGCCGGGTTTACACGAGCAGTACTTC.

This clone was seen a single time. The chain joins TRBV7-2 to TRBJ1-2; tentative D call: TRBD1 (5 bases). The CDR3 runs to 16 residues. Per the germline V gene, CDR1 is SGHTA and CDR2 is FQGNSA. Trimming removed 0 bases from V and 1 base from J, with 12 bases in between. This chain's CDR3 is CASSLAPGGLNYGYTF. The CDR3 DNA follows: TGTGCCAGCAGCTTAGCACCCGGGGGTCTTAACTATGGCTACACCTTC.

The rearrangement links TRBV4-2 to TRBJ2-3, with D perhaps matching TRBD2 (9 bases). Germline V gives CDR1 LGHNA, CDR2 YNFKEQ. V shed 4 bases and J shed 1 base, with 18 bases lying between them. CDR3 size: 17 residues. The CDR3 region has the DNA TGTGCCAGCAGCCCCCAGGGGGCGGGGGGGGGCACAGATACGCAGTATTTT. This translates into CASSPQGAGGGTDTQYF.

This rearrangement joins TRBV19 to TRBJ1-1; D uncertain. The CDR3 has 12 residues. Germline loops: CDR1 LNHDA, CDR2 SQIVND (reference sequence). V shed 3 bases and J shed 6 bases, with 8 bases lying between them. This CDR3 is CASSMKTPEAFF. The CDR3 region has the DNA TGTGCCAGTAGTATGAAAACCCCTGAAGCTTTCTTT.

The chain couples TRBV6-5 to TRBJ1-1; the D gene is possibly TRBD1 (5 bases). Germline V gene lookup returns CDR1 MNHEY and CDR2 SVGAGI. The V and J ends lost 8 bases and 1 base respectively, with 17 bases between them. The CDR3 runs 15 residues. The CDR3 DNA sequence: TGTGCCAGCTTACCTTCAGGGAGTCGGAACACTGAAGCTTTCTTT. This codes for CASLPSGSRNTEAFF.

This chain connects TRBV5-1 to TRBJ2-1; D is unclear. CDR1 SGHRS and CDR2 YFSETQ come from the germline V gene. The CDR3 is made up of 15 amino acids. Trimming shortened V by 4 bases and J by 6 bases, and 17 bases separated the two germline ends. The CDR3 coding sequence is TGCGCCAGCAGCCCTGACGTATCCCAATTCAATGAGCAGTTCTTC. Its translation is CASSPDVSQFNEQFF.

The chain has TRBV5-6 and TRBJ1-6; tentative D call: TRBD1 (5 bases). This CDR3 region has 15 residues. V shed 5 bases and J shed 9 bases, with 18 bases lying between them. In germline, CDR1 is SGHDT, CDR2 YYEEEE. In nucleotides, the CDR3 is TGTGCCAGCAGTCCTCGGGGGGGTCGGGGTTCACCCCTCCACTTT. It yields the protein CASSPRGGRGSPLHF.

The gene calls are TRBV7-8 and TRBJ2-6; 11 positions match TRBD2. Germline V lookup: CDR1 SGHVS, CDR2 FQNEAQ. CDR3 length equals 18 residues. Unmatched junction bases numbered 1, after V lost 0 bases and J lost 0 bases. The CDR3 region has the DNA TGTGCCAGCAGCTTAGCGACTAGCGGGGTCTCTGGGGCCAACGTCCTGACTTTC. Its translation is CASSLATSGVSGANVLTF.

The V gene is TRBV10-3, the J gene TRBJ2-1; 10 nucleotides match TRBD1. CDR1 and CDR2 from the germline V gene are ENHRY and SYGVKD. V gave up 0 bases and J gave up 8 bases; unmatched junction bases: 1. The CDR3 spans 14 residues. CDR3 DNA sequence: TGTGCCATCAGTGAGTCGGGGACAGGGGATGAGCAGTTCTTC. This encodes CAISESGTGDEQFF.

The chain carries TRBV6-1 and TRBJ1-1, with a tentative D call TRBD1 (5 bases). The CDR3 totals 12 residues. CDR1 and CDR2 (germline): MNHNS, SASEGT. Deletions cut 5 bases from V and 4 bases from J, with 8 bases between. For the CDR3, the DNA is TGTGCCAGCAGTCCAGGGTTCACTGAAGCTTTCTTT. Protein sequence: CASSPGFTEAFF.

CDR3 bases: TGTGCCAGCAGCTTAGAGGCTCTAGCGGGTTACGAGCAGTACTTC. This encodes CASSLEALAGYEQYF. The genes are TRBV7-2 and TRBJ2-7; TRBD2 agrees at 8 bases. The CDR3 covers 15 residues. CDR1 is SGHTA, CDR2 FQGNSA, per germline. V trimming: 1 base; J trimming: 4 bases; junction bases outside the gene matches: 6. Full variable domain (outside the CDR3, taken from reference TRBV7-2 and TRBJ2-7): GAGVSQSPSNKVTEKGKDVELRCDPISGHTALYWYRQSLGQGLEFLIYFQGNSAPDKSGLPSDRFSAERTGGSVSTLTIQRTQQEDSAVYLCASSLEALAGYEQYFGPGTRLTVT.

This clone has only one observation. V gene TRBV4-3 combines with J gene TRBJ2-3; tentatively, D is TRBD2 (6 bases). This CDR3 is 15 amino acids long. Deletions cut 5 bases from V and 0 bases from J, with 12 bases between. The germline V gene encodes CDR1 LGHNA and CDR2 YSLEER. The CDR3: CASSTAGVSTDTQYF. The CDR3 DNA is TGCGCCAGCAGCACAGCGGGCGTCAGCACAGATACGCAGTATTTT.

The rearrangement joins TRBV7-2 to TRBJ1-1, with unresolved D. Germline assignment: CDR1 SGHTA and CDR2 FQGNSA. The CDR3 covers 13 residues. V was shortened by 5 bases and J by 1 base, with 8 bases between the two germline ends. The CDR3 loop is CASSPGRNTEAFF. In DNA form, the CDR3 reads TGTGCCAGCAGCCCTGGCCGGAACACTGAAGCTTTCTTT.

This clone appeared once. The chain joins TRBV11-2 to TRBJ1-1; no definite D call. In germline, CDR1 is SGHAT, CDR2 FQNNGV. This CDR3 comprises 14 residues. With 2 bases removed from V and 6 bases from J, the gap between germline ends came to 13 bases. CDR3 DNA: TGTGCCAGCAGCTTATTTGGGCAGGAAGCTGAAGCTTTCTTT. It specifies CASSLFGQEAEAFF.

The CDR3 region is CAISRGRNSPLHF. CDR3 bases: TGTGCCATCAGCAGGGGACGTAATTCACCCCTCCACTTT. The chain couples TRBV10-3 to TRBJ1-6; TRBD1 is a possible D gene (6 bases). Trimming took 6 bases from V and 6 from J, leaving 9 bases between them. Per germline, CDR1 ENHRY and CDR2 SYGVKD. This CDR3 region has 13 residues.

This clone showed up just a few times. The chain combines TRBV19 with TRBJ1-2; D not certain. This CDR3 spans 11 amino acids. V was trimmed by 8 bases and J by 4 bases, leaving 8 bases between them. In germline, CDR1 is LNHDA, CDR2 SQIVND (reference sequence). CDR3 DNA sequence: TGTGCCAGTGGTGAGGTCTATGGCTACACCTTC. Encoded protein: CASGEVYGYTF.